This entry describes one T cell receptor (beta chain). Antigen unknown. These data originate in a study of T cell repertoires in cytomegalovirus infection. Study-level information: Signatures in public TCR beta sequences pointed to both CMV infection and matching HLA type.

Germline V gene sequence: CDR1 MNHEY, CDR2 SVGEGT. V shed 3 bases, J shed 10 bases, and the junction held 8 bases outside the gene matches. The CDR3 runs to 15 residues. Study results and caveats: What dominated the ex vivo response were HLA-C-restricted CMV-specific TCR beta clonotypes. Cumulative frequency of public TCR beta families picked out carriers of CMV plus the relevant HLA.

TCRdb re-called the reads with MiXCR, one entry per CDR3 protein. The data hold about 680,000 distinct CDR3 sequences, with 20% to 30% observed a single time. The source material was CD8+ T cells from PBMCs. This TCR came from a human donor in good health (CMV status not recorded). Some clones in this sample may be carry-over from other donors' samples. The V gene is TRBV6-2 or TRBV6-3, the J gene TRBJ2-1, with TRBD1 matching over 11 bases. The CDR3 is CASSYYGQGAGEQFF. In DNA, the CDR3 is TGTGCCAGCAGTTATTACGGACAGGGGGCCGGGGAGCAGTTCTTC.